The 21 T cell receptor beta chains presented below share a single source sample, sequenced in a study of cytomegalovirus exposure and HLA in healthy donors. A multiplex PCR was run with 60 Vbeta primers and 13 Jbeta primers. Method: immunoSEQ multiplex PCR; TCRdb's copy keeps in-frame clones and lacks some. This sample lists around 130,000 clones; its ten largest clones have about 1.6%. Sequenced sample: PBMCs. Receptors were obtained from a woman aged 40 to 49 in good health and CMV-seronegative.

V usage is TRBV6-1 and J usage is TRBJ2-7; 9 bases map to TRBD1. The CDR3 spans 15 residues. Trimming removed 4 bases from V and 3 bases from J; junction bases left unmatched: 7. CDR1 MNHNS and CDR2 SASEGT come from the germline V gene. In DNA form, the CDR3 reads TGTGCCAGCAGTGGCACAGGGGGCCGGCACTACGAGCAGTACTTC. Protein sequence: CASSGTGGRHYEQYF.

The V and J genes are TRBV27 and TRBJ1-3, with D possibly being TRBD1 (5 bases). CDR3 size: 15 residues. Deletions cut 2 bases from V and 4 bases from J, with 12 bases between. CDR1 and CDR2 from the germline V gene are MNHEY and SMNVEV (reference sequence). CDR3 sequence (DNA): TGTGCCAGCAGTTTAGCAGGGATGGTCGGAAACACCATATATTTT. Amino acid sequence: CASSLAGMVGNTIYF.

CDR3 sequence reads: CASSYNPEAEAFF. CDR3 coding DNA: TGTGCCAGCAGTTACAACCCGGAGGCTGAAGCTTTCTTT. V gene TRBV6-5 combines with J gene TRBJ1-1; no definite D call. This CDR3 comprises 13 residues. The germline V and J ends were trimmed by 2 bases and 6 bases, with 10 bases remaining between them. In germline, CDR1 is MNHEY, CDR2 SVGAGI.

This chain links TRBV5-1 with TRBJ2-1, with 15 positions matching TRBD2. V lost 0 bases and J lost 6; bases outside the gene matches: 22. CDR3 length equals 23 residues. Germline CDR1 and CDR2: SGHRS and YFSETQ. This chain's CDR3 is CASSLARTSGGARRIPMGNEQFF. In DNA, the CDR3 is TGCGCCAGCAGCTTGGCGCGGACTAGCGGGGGGGCAAGAAGGATCCCCATGGGCAATGAGCAGTTCTTC. Looking up the rest from reference TRBV5-1 and TRBJ2-1 gives the full variable domain: KAGVTQTPRYLIKTRGQQVTLSCSPISGHRSVSWYQQTPGQGLQFLFEYFSETQRNKGNFPGRFSGRQFSNSRSEMNVSTLELGDSALYLCASSLARTSGGARRIPMGNEQFFGPGTRLTVL.

The chain links TRBV28 to TRBJ1-1; D unclear. The length of the CDR3 is 15 residues. V shed 2 bases and J shed 3 bases, with 13 bases lying between them. From germline, CDR1 is MDHEN and CDR2 SYDVKM. The CDR3 here is CASSLEVFTYTEAFF. CDR3 nucleotides: TGTGCCAGCAGTTTAGAAGTATTTACTTACACTGAAGCTTTCTTT. The full variable domain, with the rest looked up from reference TRBV28 and TRBJ1-1, is DVKVTQSSRYLVKRTGEKVFLECVQDMDHENMFWYRQDPGLGLRLIYFSYDVKMKEKGDIPEGYSVSREKKERFSLILESASTNQTSMYLCASSLEVFTYTEAFFGQGTRLTVV.

The chain is built from TRBV5-4 and TRBJ2-7, with 10 positions matching TRBD1. The germline V gene encodes CDR1 SGHNT and CDR2 YYREEE (reference sequence). Trimming at V came to 2 bases and at J to 5 bases, leaving 13 bases not matched to a gene. The CDR3 runs to 17 residues. The CDR3 reads CASSFSTLDRGINEQYF. The CDR3 nucleotides read TGTGCCAGCAGCTTTTCCACCCTGGACAGGGGGATCAACGAGCAGTACTTC.

The V call is TRBV28, the J call TRBJ1-4; D ambiguous. V was shortened by 2 bases and J by 3 bases, with 7 bases between the two germline ends. Germline-derived CDR1 and CDR2 are MDHEN and SYDVKM. The CDR3 totals 14 residues. This CDR3 is CASSLGGANEKLFF. CDR3 sequence (DNA): TGTGCCAGCAGTTTAGGCGGAGCTAATGAAAAACTGTTTTTT.

The CDR3 spells CASSLRTGNQPQHF. CDR3 coding DNA: TGTGCCAGCAGCTTAAGGACAGGAAATCAGCCCCAGCATTTT. The chain recombines TRBV5-6 with TRBJ1-5; 7 positions match TRBD1. V was clipped by 2 bases and J by 4 bases; unmatched bases: 3. Germline loops: CDR1 SGHDT, CDR2 YYEEEE. The CDR3 sequence is 14 residues long.

The chain couples TRBV7-2 to TRBJ1-2; unclear D gene. V was cut by 5 bases and J by 8 bases, with 15 bases left in between. The CDR3 covers 13 residues. Germline CDR1 and CDR2: SGHTA and FQGNSA. This chain's CDR3 is CASSPTAGQGYTF. The CDR3 DNA reads TGTGCCAGCAGCCCGACGGCAGGCCAAGGCTACACCTTC.

The chain employs TRBV4-1 and TRBJ1-5; the D gene is possibly TRBD1 (5 bases). Trimming pared 1 base from V and 6 bases from J, leaving 16 bases between. In germline, CDR1 is MGHRA, CDR2 YSYEKL. This CDR3 has 16 amino acids. CDR3: CASSQALSGEGQPQHF. The CDR3 DNA reads as TGCGCCAGCAGCCAAGCCTTATCGGGGGAGGGTCAGCCCCAGCATTTT.

This chain links TRBV7-2 with TRBJ1-1; maybe TRBD1 (6 bases). Germline V gene data show CDR1 as SGHTA and CDR2 as FQGNSA. V was cut by 2 bases and J by 1 base, with 14 bases left in between. CDR3 length equals 16 residues. For the CDR3, the DNA is TGTGCCAGCAGCTTACGGATAATACAGGGGAACACTGAAGCTTTCTTT. This gives the protein CASSLRIIQGNTEAFF. Full variable domain (rest looked up from reference TRBV7-2 and TRBJ1-1): GAGVSQSPSNKVTEKGKDVELRCDPISGHTALYWYRQSLGQGLEFLIYFQGNSAPDKSGLPSDRFSAERTGGSVSTLTIQRTQQEDSAVYLCASSLRIIQGNTEAFFGQGTRLTVV.

The CDR3 bases are TGTGCCAGCAGCTTATCAGGAACCCATAATTCACCCCTCCACTTT. It translates to CASSLSGTHNSPLHF. This chain uses TRBV11-2 with TRBJ1-6; D not resolved. The CDR3 is 15 amino acids. Germline CDR1 is SGHAT and CDR2 is FQNNGV. Between the trimmed V and J ends, which lost 2 bases and 5 bases, there was a span of 10 bases.

V usage is TRBV7-3 and J usage is TRBJ1-1, with 7 bases fitting TRBD1. The CDR3 loop spans 13 amino acids. CDR1 is SGHTA and CDR2 is FQGTGA in the germline V gene. The ends lost 3 bases at V and 8 bases at J; junction bases unmatched: 6. As DNA, the CDR3 is TGTGCCAGCAGCTTCGAATCGGACAGGGAAGCTTTCTTT. Protein product: CASSFESDREAFF.

J is TRBJ1-6 and V is TRBV6-7; D might be TRBD1 (5 bases). TRBV6-7 is reported as an ORF; its role is uncertain. The V and J ends lost 0 bases and 2 bases respectively, with 14 bases between them. This CDR3 has 18 residues. The CDR3 sequence: CASSYSAGSRPYNSPLHF. The CDR3 DNA sequence: TGTGCCAGCAGTTACTCGGCAGGGTCTCGTCCCTATAATTCACCCCTCCACTTT.

The chain links TRBV5-1 to TRBJ2-5; TRBD2 matches 14 bases. With 4 bases clipped from V and 4 bases from J, the junction kept 6 bases outside the gene matches. Per the germline V gene, CDR1 is SGHRS and CDR2 is YFSETQ. This CDR3 has 16 residues. The CDR3 loop is CASSPSGTSGGETQYF. CDR3 sequence (DNA): TGCGCCAGCAGCCCCTCCGGGACTAGCGGGGGAGAGACCCAGTACTTC.

V gene TRBV7-3 combines with J gene TRBJ1-5; no clear D. CDR1 SGHTA and CDR2 FQGTGA come from the germline V gene. V lost 2 bases, J lost 7 bases, and 9 bases lay in between. The CDR3 extends over 13 amino acids. The CDR3 sequence: CASSLGRSQPQHF. CDR3 DNA sequence: TGTGCCAGCAGCTTAGGCAGGTCACAGCCCCAGCATTTT.

The chain uses TRBV18 and TRBJ2-3, with D uncertain. V lost 2 bases to trimming and J lost 3 bases, with 6 bases between them. CDR1 is KGHSH, CDR2 LQKENI, per germline. The CDR3 length is 13 residues. This CDR3 reads CASSPVNTDTQYF. The CDR3 nucleotides read TGTGCCAGCTCACCAGTCAATACAGATACGCAGTATTTT.

This chain joins TRBV4-2 and TRBJ1-6; no clear D gene. Germline V gene data show CDR1 as LGHNA and CDR2 as YNFKEQ. Trimming cost V 1 base and J 6 bases, with 4 bases left between them. This CDR3 spans 13 amino acids. The CDR3 region has the DNA TGTGCCAGCAGCCAAGTTAGTAATTCACCCCTCCACTTT. This gives the protein CASSQVSNSPLHF.

V is TRBV10-3 and J is TRBJ1-2; TRBD1 is a possible D gene (5 bases). Germline V CDR1 and CDR2: ENHRY, SYGVKD. Trimming shortened V by 3 bases and J by 4 bases, and 9 bases separated the two germline ends. This CDR3 region has 13 residues. The CDR3 nucleotides are TGTGCCATCAGTGACAGACAGATCTATGGCTACACCTTC. It translates to CAISDRQIYGYTF.

V gene TRBV10-3 combines with J gene TRBJ2-1, with TRBD2 identical over 8 bases. Trimming at V came to 5 bases and at J to 5 bases, leaving 5 bases not matched to a gene. Germline V gives CDR1 ENHRY, CDR2 SYGVKD. The CDR3 runs to 14 residues. The CDR3 here is CAISPGGGDNEQFF. CDR3 nucleotide sequence: TGTGCCATCAGTCCGGGGGGGGGCGACAATGAGCAGTTCTTC.

The chain uses TRBV5-6 and TRBJ2-5; unclear D gene. The CDR3 is 15 residues long. Germline-derived CDR1 and CDR2 are SGHDT and YYEEEE. V lost 3 bases and J lost 1, with 13 bases in between. The chain's CDR3 is CASSYGVRSQETQYF. The CDR3 DNA reads TGTGCCAGCAGCTATGGAGTTAGATCCCAAGAGACCCAGTACTTC.